Shown below are 16 T cell receptor beta chains from a single sample sequenced in a study of brain T cells in children with intractable seizures (dated by TCRdb to the early 2020s). The library was obtained by the immunoSEQ multiplex PCR assay. Entries here come from immuneACCESS through TCRdb and include only in-frame sequences with V and J called. Some clones fail to appear in such tables; in the studies checked, an unresolved V gene covers under half of the shortfall, and the cause of the remainder is unknown. The sample data list about 320,000 clones, and over 90% of these were observed just once. Together, the top ten hold 5.5% to 6% of the sample. The time point label, as the study defines it: blood from clinic visit 5 months post-surgery; TSC patient then seizure free. The sample in question was peripheral blood, obtained roughly 5 months after surgery. These receptors were taken from a boy younger than two with tuberous sclerosis and intractable seizures.

The genes are TRBV19 and TRBJ2-6; D gene uncertain. Trimming took off 3 bases at V and 0 bases at J, with 12 bases between the two ends. The CDR3 covers 17 residues. CDR1 LNHDA and CDR2 SQIVND come from the germline V gene (reference sequence). The CDR3 is CASSIGRTVSGANVLTF. The DNA for the CDR3 is TGTGCCAGTAGTATTGGGCGTACGGTCTCTGGGGCCAACGTCCTGACTTTC.

This chain joins TRBV12-3 or TRBV12-4 and TRBJ2-1, with D tentatively TRBD2 (5 bases). The CDR3 has 13 amino acids. Trimming removed 5 bases at V and 8 bases at J, with 13 bases between. The chain's CDR3 is CASSLTTRDEQFF. The CDR3 bases are TGTGCCAGCAGTCTGACAACTAGAGATGAGCAGTTCTTC.

The rearrangement uses TRBV13 and TRBJ2-1, with 11 bases matching TRBD2. V gave up 6 bases and J gave up 13 bases; unmatched junction bases: 17. Germline V CDR1 and CDR2: PRHDT, FYEKMQ (reference sequence). This CDR3 comprises 16 residues. CDR3 in amino acids: CASRGLAGGPGLTQFF. In nucleotides, the CDR3 is TGTGCCAGCAGAGGGCTAGCGGGAGGCCCTGGACTGACCCAGTTCTTC. Full variable domain (remainder filled in from reference TRBV13 and TRBJ2-1): AAGVIQSPRHLIKEKRETATLKCYPIPRHDTVYWYQQGPGQDPQFLISFYEKMQSDKGSIPDRFSAQQFSDYHSELNMSSLELGDSALYFCASRGLAGGPGLTQFFGPGTRLTVL.

The chain combines TRBV6-2 or TRBV6-3 with TRBJ2-3; D is uncertain. Germline V gene lookup returns CDR1 MNHEY and CDR2 SVGEGT. CDR3 length equals 13 residues. Trimming took off 5 bases at V and 5 bases at J, with 11 bases between the two ends. The CDR3 sequence: CASSPGRIDTQYF. CDR3 coding DNA: TGTGCCAGCAGTCCCGGACGGATAGATACGCAGTATTTT.

V and J are TRBV15 and TRBJ1-1; the D gene is possibly TRBD1 (5 bases). Trimming left V 3 bases short and J 1 base short, with 15 bases between. CDR1 is LNHNV and CDR2 is YYDKDF in the germline V gene (reference sequence). The CDR3 is 16 amino acids. In DNA form, the CDR3 reads TGTGCCACCAGCAGGGTTGGGGGAGAGAAGAACACTGAAGCTTTCTTT. Translating it yields CATSRVGGEKNTEAFF.

This rearrangement joins TRBV19 to TRBJ2-7; TRBD2 aligns across 7 bases. CDR3 length equals 16 residues. The germline CDR1 and CDR2 sequences are LNHDA and SQIVND (reference sequence). The V gene end was trimmed by 1 base and the J gene end by 4 bases; junction bases not matched to a gene: 10. CDR3 nucleotides: TGTGCCAGTAGTATAGGGGCCGGACTAGAGTCGTACGAGCAGTACTTC. This translates into CASSIGAGLESYEQYF. The whole variable domain, filled in from reference TRBV19 and TRBJ2-7, reads DGGITQSPKYLFRKEGQNVTLSCEQNLNHDAMYWYRQDPGQGLRLIYYSQIVNDFQKGDIAEGYSVSREKKESFPLTVTSAQKNPTAFYLCASSIGAGLESYEQYFGPGTRLTVT.

This chain's CDR3 is CASSKIAGSSYEQYF. The CDR3, as DNA: TGTGCCAGCAGCAAGATAGCGGGAAGCTCCTACGAGCAGTACTTC. The chain has TRBV7-3 and TRBJ2-7, with 8 bases aligning to TRBD2. Germline lookup yields CDR1 SGHTA and CDR2 FQGTGA. V shed 5 bases and J 0 bases; nucleotides not matched to a gene: 6. The CDR3 has 15 residues.

This clone showed up just a few times. V usage is TRBV6-6 and J usage is TRBJ1-1; D may be TRBD1 (5 bases). The CDR3 consists of 14 residues. The germline CDR1 and CDR2 sequences are MNHNY and SVGAGI (reference sequence). Trimming took off 5 bases at V and 5 bases at J, with 15 bases between the two ends. The CDR3 DNA reads TGTGCCAGCAGTCCTCCCGGGGGGTTTACTGAAGCTTTCTTT. It is translated as CASSPPGGFTEAFF.

J is TRBJ2-7 and V is TRBV5-6; D call uncertain. Germline CDR1 is SGHDT and CDR2 is YYEEEE. The CDR3 covers 11 residues. Deletions cut 4 bases from V and 6 bases from J, with 8 bases between. The CDR3, as DNA: TGTGCCAGCAGCGACGATTTCGAGCAGTACTTC. Translated: CASSDDFEQYF.

The rearrangement joins TRBV30 to TRBJ2-2; D possibly corresponds to TRBD1 (6 bases). The V and J ends lost 0 bases and 7 bases respectively, with 15 bases between them. Germline CDR1 GTSNPN, CDR2 SVGIG (reference sequence). This CDR3 has 15 amino acids. Here the CDR3 DNA reads TGTGCCTGGAGTGTATGGCCGTACAGGGTCGGGGAGCTGTTTTTT. It translates to CAWSVWPYRVGELFF.

A few counts support this clone. V usage is TRBV19 and J usage is TRBJ2-7; 7 bases match TRBD1. Germline values: CDR1 LNHDA, CDR2 SQIVND (reference sequence). J was trimmed by 0 bases and V by 1 base; bases with no gene match: 3. The CDR3 covers 15 residues. Written as DNA, the CDR3 is TGTGCCAGTAGTATAGCCCCAGGGGGCTCCTACGAGCAGTACTTC. It translates to CASSIAPGGSYEQYF. Complete variable domain (other parts from reference TRBV19 and TRBJ2-7): DGGITQSPKYLFRKEGQNVTLSCEQNLNHDAMYWYRQDPGQGLRLIYYSQIVNDFQKGDIAEGYSVSREKKESFPLTVTSAQKNPTAFYLCASSIAPGGSYEQYFGPGTRLTVT.

This chain joins TRBV27 and TRBJ1-1; a possible D gene is TRBD1 (5 bases). V lost 1 base, J lost 3 bases, and 12 bases lay in between. The CDR3 is 15 amino acids. Germline CDR1 MNHEY, CDR2 SMNVEV (reference sequence). CDR3 sequence reads: CASSLYSLGDTEAFF. CDR3 in DNA: TGTGCCAGCAGTTTATATTCCCTAGGGGACACTGAAGCTTTCTTT.

The genes are TRBV4-1 and TRBJ1-5; D perhaps matches TRBD1 (5 bases). The CDR3 has 19 amino acids. V was shortened by 0 bases and J by 6 bases, with 24 bases between the two germline ends. The germline gives CDR1 MGHRA, CDR2 YSYEKL. The CDR3 sequence: CASSQEGKANRRGGQPQHF. The CDR3 DNA sequence: TGCGCCAGCAGCCAAGAAGGGAAGGCCAACCGCCGTGGGGGTCAGCCCCAGCATTTT.

The chain uses TRBV6-1 and TRBJ1-5, with 7 bases aligning to TRBD1. Germline V gene sequence: CDR1 MNHNS, CDR2 SASEGT. The CDR3 runs 17 residues. The trim removed 2 bases at V and 0 bases at J, leaving 7 bases unmatched. Written as DNA, the CDR3 is TGTGCCAGCAGTGAATTTGGGGACAGCTATAGCAATCAGCCCCAGCATTTT. This sequence encodes CASSEFGDSYSNQPQHF.

This clone was found once. The chain carries TRBV7-9 and TRBJ1-5, with 11 bases fitting TRBD1. Germline V gene sequence: CDR1 SEHNR, CDR2 FQNEAQ (reference sequence). This CDR3 is built from 16 residues. V was clipped by 0 bases and J by 6 bases; unmatched bases: 4. The CDR3 loop is CASSLAIGTGGQPQHF. In nucleotides, the CDR3 is TGTGCCAGCAGCTTAGCAATCGGGACAGGGGGTCAGCCCCAGCATTTT.

A single count supports this clone. At one end, the junction sequence differs from germline, possibly due to a read error. The J gene is TRBJ1-2, the V gene TRBV7-9, with a tentative D call TRBD1 (6 bases). The CDR3 consists of 16 residues. Germline V lookup: CDR1 SEHNR, CDR2 FQNEAQ (reference sequence). CDR3 in amino acids: CASTLGDMRLNYGYTF. CDR3 coding DNA: TGTGCCAGCACCTTAGGGGACATGAGGTTAAACTATGGCTACACCTTC.